This is a list of T cell receptor beta chains from one sample in a study of T-cell memory formation after mild COVID-19. TCRdb reprocessed the 5' RACE reads with MiXCR, giving one entry per CDR3 protein. This table has hundreds of thousands of distinct CDR3 sequences, roughly 18% appearing once. Sequencing input: PBMCs or a T cell subset sorted from them (not recorded which). Source of these receptors: a man aged 18 to 30 who had mild COVID-19 (a few samples of this study predate the infection). Cell type and time point are not known. Each CDR3 is given with its conserved first and last residue.

>TRBV7-2|TRBJ1-3
CASSLQVRSGNTIYF
>TRBV5-1|TRBJ2-5
CASSYGLPGETQYF
>TRBV27|TRBJ1-2
CASSLSIAGTYGYTF
>TRBV6-2/TRBV6-3|TRBJ2-5
CASSYSGVSEETQYF
>TRBV7-2|TRBJ1-6
CASSLAPGSYSPLHF
>TRBV4-3|TRBJ2-3
CASSPPLAAGGRQAQYF
>TRBV9|TRBJ2-3
CASSVVMGWGTQYF
>TRBV5-1|TRBJ2-3
CASSLETGGEGTQYF
>TRBV2|TRBJ2-3
CASSTGTSTDTQYF
>TRBV2|TRBJ1-2
CASSERQTRYTF
>TRBV27|TRBJ1-2
CASSPRGAGYGYTF
>TRBV7-2|TRBJ2-1
CASNRVTYNEQFF
>TRBV7-3|TRBJ2-1
CASSLNPENNEQFF
>TRBV5-1|TRBJ2-1
CASSLPVYSREQFF
>TRBV5-1|TRBJ2-2
CASSWGLDGTGELFF
>TRBV6-5|TRBJ2-3
CASRPGPTDTQYF
>TRBV5-4|TRBJ2-5
CASSPAPYQETQYF
>TRBV2|TRBJ1-6
CASSTRTLYNSPLHF
>TRBV7-9|TRBJ2-5
CASSHSGGFQETQYF
>TRBV6-6|TRBJ2-1
CASRADRAEQFF
>TRBV18|TRBJ1-2
CASSPSLEGYYGYTF
>TRBV12-3/TRBV12-4|TRBJ2-5
CASSSPPTAGGPLEETQYF
>TRBV6-5|TRBJ2-5
CASSSTQGGETQYF
>TRBV4-3|TRBJ2-5
CASSQEDRGETQYF
>TRBV20-1|TRBJ1-2
CSASNGQRWGYTF
>TRBV4-1|TRBJ2-3
CASSNTGTSFKDTQYF
>TRBV29-1|TRBJ1-5
CSVGTDNSNQPQHF
>TRBV12-3/TRBV12-4|TRBJ2-3
CASSFTGGDTQYF
>TRBV12-3/TRBV12-4|TRBJ2-3
CASSFGGWTDTQYF
>TRBV7-9|TRBJ1-4
CASSPARREKLFF
>TRBV4-3|TRBJ2-3
CASSQENPGEDTQYF
>TRBV12-3/TRBV12-4|TRBJ1-2
CASSSGTGPGGYTF
>TRBV5-1|TRBJ1-1
CASSLDMAANTEAFF
>TRBV15|TRBJ2-7
CATSRDQGGYEQYF
>TRBV7-8|TRBJ2-3
CASSYNSGGGRTDTQYF
>TRBV15|TRBJ2-5
CATSRMIRDGETQYF
>TRBV6-5|TRBJ1-5
CASSRGARSSNQPQHF
>TRBV20-1|TRBJ2-2
CSARDFLGQGANTGELFF
>TRBV20-1|TRBJ2-1
CSARDPTGAREQFF
>TRBV6-5|TRBJ2-5
CASSPRRGRETQYF